This TCR beta chain was observed in a study of vaccination effects on CD4 cells after COVID-19 (dated 2022 in TCRdb). Study-level background: Each participant received two doses of an mRNA SARS-CoV-2 vaccine, either BNT162b2 or mRNA-1273. The study compared SARS-CoV-2 spike-specific CD4+ TCR repertoires before and after mRNA vaccination in COVID-19 convalescent patients and infection-naive vaccine recipients. A total of 10 COVID-19 convalescent patients and a handful of SARS-CoV-2-naive healthy vaccine recipients were included in the full study. In the study, cultures from other donors were sequenced using the Oncomine TCR Beta short-read assay on an Illumina iSeq 100.

V lost 7 bases and J lost 8 bases, and the count of bases not matched to a germline gene is 8. The CDR3 runs 14 residues from the cysteine to the phenylalanine. Of all the DNA, just the CDR3 is kept, 42 bases in frame from base 1. The germline V gene (reference sequence) supplies CDR1 LNHDA and CDR2 SQIVND. On this clone: Which antigen it targets is not known. Nothing much larger sits one base from this clone, and base qualities are not available.

In the ViraFEST assay, PBMC were stimulated with viral peptide pools, and TCR sequencing was then used to find antigen-specific CD4+ T cell clonotypes based on their expansion. After around 11 days of culture, CD4+ T cells were isolated with the EasySep CD4+ T cell isolation kit. Healthy vaccine recipients had no prior SARS-CoV-2 infection, confirmed by negative nucleocapsid antibodies before and after vaccination. Each well held roughly 2.2 million PBMC cultured in IMDM containing about 5.5% human AB serum, about 10 IU/ml IL-2 and gentamicin, along with roughly 10 ug/ml peptides. Half of the culture medium was replaced with fresh IL-2-containing medium on days 3 and 7. Each peptide stimulation condition was cultured in triplicate wells unless otherwise noted. PBMC were separated from whole blood using Ficoll-Paque Plus gradient centrifugation and were then either cryopreserved at -140C or used fresh. The overlapping peptide pools covered the spike proteins of SARS-CoV-2 and of the common cold coronaviruses HCoV-NL63, HCoV-OC43 and HCoV-229E. The QIAamp micro DNA kit was used to extract genomic DNA from the cultured CD4+ T cells.

What the work shows at the level of the full study, not this receptor alone: The study was limited by a small number of convalescent patients, and early post-infection timepoints were lacking. Both infection-induced and vaccine-induced clones contracted markedly at late post-vaccination timepoints, which is consistent with waning T cell responses. In healthy vaccine recipients, vaccine-induced clones were almost all SARS-CoV-2 mono-reactive, with only 1 of 255 being cross-reactive with common cold coronaviruses.

Library generation was performed with the immunoSEQ multiplex PCR assay. DNA from the cultured and isolated CD4+ T cells underwent TCR beta CDR3 sequencing. Per the authors' processing: The analysis removed non-productive TCR sequences, trimmed reads to the CDR3 region, and retained only CDR3s that were 7 or more amino acids long. The MANAFEST web app was used to pick out antigen-specific clonotypes by comparing their expansion in peptide wells with that in reference cultures. For clones to be considered positive, expansion at FDR<0.05 versus reference and all other wells, an odds ratio above 5, and a frequency above 0.1% in two replicate wells were required. Cross-reactive clonotypes were defined as significantly expanded in SARS-CoV-2 spike wells and in at least one common cold coronavirus spike condition. CDR3 similarity was assessed by Levenshtein distance using the stringdist R package, and unrooted trees were constructed with ape in R 3.6.1. Entries here come from immuneACCESS through TCRdb and include only in-frame sequences with V and J called. Some clones fail to appear in such tables; in the studies checked, an unresolved V gene covers under half of the shortfall, and the cause of the remainder is unknown. V, J and clone size derive from that table, while D and trimming were established from the DNA sequence. This sample holds tens of thousands of clones; approximately 76% were observed only once. Together, the top ten hold roughly 3.1% of the sample.

The sample in question was CD4+ T cells from PBMCs cultured with HCoV-NL63 spike peptides, obtained before COVID-19 vaccination. Reading the label with the study, this specimen's cell subset or site is: HCoV-NL63 spike overlapping peptide pool stimulation. The receptor comes from a human donor who received a COVID-19 vaccine. Recombination joined TRBV19 with TRBJ1-6; the central 7 bases match TRBD1. The CDR3 protein sequence reads: CASNPGTEYSPLHF. In nucleotides, the sequence is TGTGCCAGTAACCCGGGGACAGAGTATTCACCCCTCCACTTT.